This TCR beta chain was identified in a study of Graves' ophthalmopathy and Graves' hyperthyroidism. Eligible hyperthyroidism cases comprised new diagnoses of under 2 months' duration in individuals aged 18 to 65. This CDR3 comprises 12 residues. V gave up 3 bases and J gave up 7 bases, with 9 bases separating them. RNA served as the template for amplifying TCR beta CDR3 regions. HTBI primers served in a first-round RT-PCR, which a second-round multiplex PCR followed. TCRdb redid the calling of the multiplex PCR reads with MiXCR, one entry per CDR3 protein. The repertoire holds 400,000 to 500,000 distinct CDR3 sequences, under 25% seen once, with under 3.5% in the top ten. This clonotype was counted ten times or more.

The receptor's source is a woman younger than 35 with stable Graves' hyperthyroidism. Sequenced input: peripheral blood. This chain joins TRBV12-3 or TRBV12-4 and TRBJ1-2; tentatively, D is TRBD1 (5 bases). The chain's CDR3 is CASSLIGTGYTF. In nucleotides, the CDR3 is TGTGCCAGCAGTTTGATCGGGACTGGCTACACCTTC.